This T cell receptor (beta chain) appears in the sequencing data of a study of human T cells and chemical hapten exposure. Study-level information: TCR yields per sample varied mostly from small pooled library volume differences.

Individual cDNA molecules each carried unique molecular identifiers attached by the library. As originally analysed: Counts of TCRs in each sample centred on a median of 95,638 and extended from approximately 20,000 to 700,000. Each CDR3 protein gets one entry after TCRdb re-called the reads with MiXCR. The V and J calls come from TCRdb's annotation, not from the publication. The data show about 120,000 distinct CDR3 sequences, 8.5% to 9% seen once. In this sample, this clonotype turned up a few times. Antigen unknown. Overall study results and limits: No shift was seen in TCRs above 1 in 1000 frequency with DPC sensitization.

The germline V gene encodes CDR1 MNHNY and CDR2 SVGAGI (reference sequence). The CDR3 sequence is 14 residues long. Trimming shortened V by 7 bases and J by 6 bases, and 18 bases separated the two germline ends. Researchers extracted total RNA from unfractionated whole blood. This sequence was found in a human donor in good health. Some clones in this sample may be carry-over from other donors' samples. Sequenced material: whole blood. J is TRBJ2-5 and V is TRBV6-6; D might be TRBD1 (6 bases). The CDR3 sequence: CASTLTGTLQTQYF. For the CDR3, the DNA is TGTGCCAGCACCCTTACCGGGACATTGCAGACCCAGTACTTC.